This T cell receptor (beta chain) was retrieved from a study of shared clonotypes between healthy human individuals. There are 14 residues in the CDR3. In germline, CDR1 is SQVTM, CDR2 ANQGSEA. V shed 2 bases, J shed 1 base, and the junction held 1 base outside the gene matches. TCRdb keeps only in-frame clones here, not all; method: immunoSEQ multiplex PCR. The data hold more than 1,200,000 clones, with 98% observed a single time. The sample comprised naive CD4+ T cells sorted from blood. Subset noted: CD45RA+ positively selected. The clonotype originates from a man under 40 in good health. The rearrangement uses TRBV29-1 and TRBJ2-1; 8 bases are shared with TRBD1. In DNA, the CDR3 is TGCAGCGTTGAAAGACAGGGGTCCTACAATGAGCAGTTCTTC. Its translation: CSVERQGSYNEQFF.